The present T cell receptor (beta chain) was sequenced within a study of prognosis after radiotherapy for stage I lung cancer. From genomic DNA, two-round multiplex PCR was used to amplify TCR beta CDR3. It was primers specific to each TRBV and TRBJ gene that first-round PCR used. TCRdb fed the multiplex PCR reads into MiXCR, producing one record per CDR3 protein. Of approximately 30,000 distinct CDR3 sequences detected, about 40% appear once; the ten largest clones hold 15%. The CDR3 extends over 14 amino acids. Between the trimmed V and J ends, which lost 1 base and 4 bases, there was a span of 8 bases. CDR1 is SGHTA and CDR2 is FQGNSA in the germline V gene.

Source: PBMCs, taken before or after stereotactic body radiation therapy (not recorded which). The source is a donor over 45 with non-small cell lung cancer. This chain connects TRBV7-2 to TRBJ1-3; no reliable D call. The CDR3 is CASSLGPGGNTIYF. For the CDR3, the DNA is TGTGCCAGCAGCTTAGGTCCCGGGGGAAACACCATATATTTT.